In this sample, the clone carrying this T cell receptor (beta chain) turned up a few times. Its target is not known. These data belong to a study of T cells in Graves' hyperthyroidism and ophthalmopathy. The CDR3 runs 13 residues. Germline CDR1 is SGHRS and CDR2 is YFSETQ. J lost 4 bases, V lost 3 bases, and 3 bases had no gene match. Researchers took RNA transcripts and amplified the TCR beta CDR3 regions from them. During a first-round RT-PCR of the TCR CDR3, the HTBI primer set was used. TCRdb re-called the multiplex PCR reads through MiXCR, storing one row per CDR3 protein. Of fewer than 650,000 distinct CDR3 sequences listed, approximately 48% are singletons. Exclusions: uncontrolled infection, other autoimmune disease, pregnancy, lactation. The study's findings and limits: Classification by a 13 V-J model distinguished ophthalmopathy from stable hyperthyroidism.

Sequencing was carried out using peripheral blood or thyroid tissue (not recorded which). The sequence came from an adult woman with Graves' disease, either hyperthyroidism or ophthalmopathy (not recorded which). The J gene is TRBJ1-1, the V gene TRBV5-1; 7 bases fit TRBD1. In DNA, the CDR3 is TGCGCCAGCAGCTGGACAGGTACCACTGAAGCTTTCTTT. This sequence encodes CASSWTGTTEAFF.